The rows below give T cell receptor beta chains drawn from one sample of a study of STAT5B mutations in CD4+ large granular lymphocyte leukemia. Assay used: immunoSEQ multiplex PCR; TCRdb lists only in-frame clones, some missing. The repertoire holds about 40,000 clones, with approximately 88% as singletons. What was sequenced was CD4+ T cells from blood buffy coats. The receptor source for this set is a human donor in good health. Each CDR3 is given with its conserved first and last residue. Each record gives: V gene, clone size, J gene, D gene, CDR3 DNA, CDR3 protein. D genes are given only for firm matches. The listing skips clone size in some rows; elsewhere it reads once, few, many or a size class.

v_call: TRBV27; clone_size: NA; j_call: TRBJ1-1; d_call: TRBD1; cdr3_nt: TGTGCCAGCACCAAACAGGGGAGGGACACTGAAGCTTTCTTT; cdr3_aa: CASTKQGRDTEAFF
v_call: TRBV10-3; clone_size: NA; j_call: TRBJ1-5; d_call: TRBD1; cdr3_nt: TGTGCCATTTCCGGGACAGGGGACCAGCCCCAGCATTTT; cdr3_aa: CAISGTGDQPQHF
v_call: TRBV6-6; clone_size: NA; j_call: TRBJ1-3; d_call: NA; cdr3_nt: TGTGCCAGCCAACAAGACGACGACACCATATATTTT; cdr3_aa: CASQQDDDTIYF
v_call: TRBV30; clone_size: NA; j_call: TRBJ1-3; d_call: NA; cdr3_nt: TGTGCCTGGAGTGTGGGGAACTCTGGAAACACCATATATTTT; cdr3_aa: CAWSVGNSGNTIYF
v_call: TRBV5-1; clone_size: NA; j_call: TRBJ1-1; d_call: TRBD1; cdr3_nt: TGCGCCAGCAGTTTTATCGGACAGGAGGACACTGAAGCTTTCTTT; cdr3_aa: CASSFIGQEDTEAFF
v_call: TRBV2; clone_size: NA; j_call: TRBJ2-6; d_call: NA; cdr3_nt: TGTGCCAGCAGTGAAGCGCGTTTCTCTGGGGCCAACGTCCTGACTTTC; cdr3_aa: CASSEARFSGANVLTF
v_call: TRBV11-2; clone_size: NA; j_call: TRBJ2-1; d_call: TRBD2; cdr3_nt: TGTGCCAGCCTAGGGACTAGGTCCTACAATGAGCAGTTCTTC; cdr3_aa: CASLGTRSYNEQFF
v_call: TRBV18; clone_size: once; j_call: TRBJ2-5; d_call: NA; cdr3_nt: TGTGCCAGCTCACTCCAAGAGACCCAGTACTTC; cdr3_aa: CASSLQETQYF
v_call: TRBV18; clone_size: once; j_call: TRBJ2-2; d_call: TRBD1; cdr3_nt: TGTGCCAGCTCACCATATAGACAGGGGAACACCGGGGAGCTGTTTTTT; cdr3_aa: CASSPYRQGNTGELFF
v_call: TRBV9; clone_size: NA; j_call: TRBJ2-5; d_call: TRBD2; cdr3_nt: TGTGCCAGCGCCAAGACTAGCGGGGGACCGGGAGAGACCCAGTACTTC; cdr3_aa: CASAKTSGGPGETQYF
v_call: TRBV29-1; clone_size: NA; j_call: TRBJ2-6; d_call: NA; cdr3_nt: TGCAGCGTTGTTAGGGACTCTGGGGCCAACGTCCTGACTTTC; cdr3_aa: CSVVRDSGANVLTF